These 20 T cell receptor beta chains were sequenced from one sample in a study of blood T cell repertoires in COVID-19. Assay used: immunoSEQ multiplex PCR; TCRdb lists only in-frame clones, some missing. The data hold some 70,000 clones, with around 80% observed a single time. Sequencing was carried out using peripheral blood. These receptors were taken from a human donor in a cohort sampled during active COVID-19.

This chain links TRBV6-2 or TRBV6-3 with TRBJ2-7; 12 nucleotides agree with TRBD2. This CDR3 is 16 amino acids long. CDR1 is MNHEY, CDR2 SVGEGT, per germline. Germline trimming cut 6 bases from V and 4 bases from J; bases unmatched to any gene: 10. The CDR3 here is CASSPTSLAGGYEQYV. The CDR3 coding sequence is TGTGCCAGCAGCCCTACTTCTCTAGCGGGAGGGTACGAGCAGTACGTC.

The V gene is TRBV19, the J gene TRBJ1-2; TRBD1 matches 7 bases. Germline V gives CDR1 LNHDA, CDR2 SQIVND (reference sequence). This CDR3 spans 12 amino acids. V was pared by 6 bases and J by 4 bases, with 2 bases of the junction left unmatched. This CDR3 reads CASRGDSYGYTF. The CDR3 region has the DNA TGTGCCAGTAGGGGGGACAGCTATGGCTACACCTTC.

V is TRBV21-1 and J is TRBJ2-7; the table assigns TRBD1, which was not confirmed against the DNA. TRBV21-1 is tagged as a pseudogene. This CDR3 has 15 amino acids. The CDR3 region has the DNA TGTGCCAGCAGCGCCCACCGAGGACAGTTCTACGAGCAGTACGTC. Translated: CASSAHRGQFYEQYV.

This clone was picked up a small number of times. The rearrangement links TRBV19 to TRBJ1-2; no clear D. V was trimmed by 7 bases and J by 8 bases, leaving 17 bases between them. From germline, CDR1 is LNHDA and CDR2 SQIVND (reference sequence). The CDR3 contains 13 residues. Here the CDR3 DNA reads TGTGCCAGTACCATTTCCCGCGCCGGGGGCTACACCTTC. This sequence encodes CASTISRAGGYTF.

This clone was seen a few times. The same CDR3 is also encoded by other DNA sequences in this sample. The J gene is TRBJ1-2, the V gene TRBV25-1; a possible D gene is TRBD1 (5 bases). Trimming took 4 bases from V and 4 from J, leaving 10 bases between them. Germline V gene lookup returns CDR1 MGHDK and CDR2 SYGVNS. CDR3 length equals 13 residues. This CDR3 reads CASSAGHLYGYTF. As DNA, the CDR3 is TGTGCCAGCAGTGCAGGACACCTCTATGGCTACACCTTC.

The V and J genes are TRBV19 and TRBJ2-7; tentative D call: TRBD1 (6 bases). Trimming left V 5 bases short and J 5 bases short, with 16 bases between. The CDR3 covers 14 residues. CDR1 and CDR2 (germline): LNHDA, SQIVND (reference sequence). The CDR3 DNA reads TGTGCCAGTAGTTCAGACAGGCGTCTGGACGAGCAGTACTTC. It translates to CASSSDRRLDEQYF.

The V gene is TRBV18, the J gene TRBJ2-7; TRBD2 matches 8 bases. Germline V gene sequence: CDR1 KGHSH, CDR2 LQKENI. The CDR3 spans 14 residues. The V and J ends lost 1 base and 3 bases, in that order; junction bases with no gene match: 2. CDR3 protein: CASSPRAGGYEQYF. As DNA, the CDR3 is TGTGCCAGCTCACCACGGGCGGGGGGCTACGAGCAGTACTTC. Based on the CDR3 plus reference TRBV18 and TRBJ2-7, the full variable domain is NAGVMQNPRHLVRRRGQEARLRCSPMKGHSHVYWYRQLPEEGLKFMVYLQKENIIDESGMPKERFSAEFPKEGPSILRIQQVVRGDSAAYFCASSPRAGGYEQYFGPGTRLTVT.

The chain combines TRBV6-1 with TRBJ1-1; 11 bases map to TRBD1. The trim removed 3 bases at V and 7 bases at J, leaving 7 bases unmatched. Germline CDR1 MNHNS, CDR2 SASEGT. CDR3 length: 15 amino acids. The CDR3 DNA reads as TGTGCCAGCAGTGACCTGGACAGGGGGCGCGTTGAAGCTTTCTTT. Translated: CASSDLDRGRVEAFF.

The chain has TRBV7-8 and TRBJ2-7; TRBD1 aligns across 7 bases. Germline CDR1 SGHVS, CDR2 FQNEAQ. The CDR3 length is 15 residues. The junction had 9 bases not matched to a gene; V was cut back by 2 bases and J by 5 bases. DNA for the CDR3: TGTGCCAGCAGCTTACGCGACAGGGTGCAGCACGAGCAGTACTTC. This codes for CASSLRDRVQHEQYF.

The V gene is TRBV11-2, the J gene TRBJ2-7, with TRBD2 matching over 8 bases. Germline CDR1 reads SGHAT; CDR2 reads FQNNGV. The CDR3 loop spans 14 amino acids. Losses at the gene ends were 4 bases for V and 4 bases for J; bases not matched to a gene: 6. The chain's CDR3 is CASSSGGGRYEQYV. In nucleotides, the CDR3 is TGTGCCAGCAGCTCGGGGGGCGGGAGGTACGAGCAGTACGTC.

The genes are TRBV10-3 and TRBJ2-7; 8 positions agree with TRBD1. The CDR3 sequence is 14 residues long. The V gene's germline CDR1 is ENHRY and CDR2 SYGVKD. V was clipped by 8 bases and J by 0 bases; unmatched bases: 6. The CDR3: CAIRDRGHSYEQYF. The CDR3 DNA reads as TGTGCCATCCGAGACAGGGGTCACTCCTACGAGCAGTACTTC.

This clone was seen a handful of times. In DNA, the CDR3 is TGTGCCAGCAGCAAGGGGGGGCTGGACGAGCAGTACTTC. Translating gives CASSKGGLDEQYF. This rearrangement joins TRBV3-1 (or the pseudogene TRBV3-2) to TRBJ2-7, with D maybe TRBD2 (7 bases). The germline CDR1 and CDR2 sequences are LGHDT and YNNKEL (reference sequence). V lost 5 bases and J 5 bases, leaving 13 bases between the germline ends. The CDR3 extends over 13 amino acids.

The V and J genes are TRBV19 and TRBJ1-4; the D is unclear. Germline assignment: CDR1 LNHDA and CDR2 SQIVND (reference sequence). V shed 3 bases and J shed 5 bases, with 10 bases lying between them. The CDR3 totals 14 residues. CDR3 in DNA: TGTGCCAGTAGTATTTATGGGCTGAATGAAAAACTGTTTTTT. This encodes CASSIYGLNEKLFF.

The chain's CDR3 is CATSSAGEETQYF. The CDR3 coding sequence is TGTGCCACCAGTTCGGCAGGGGAAGAGACCCAGTACTTC. The chain uses TRBV24-1 and TRBJ2-5; D is perhaps TRBD1 (6 bases). The CDR3 is 13 residues long. V was trimmed by 6 bases and J by 3 bases, leaving 10 bases between them. Germline CDR1 and CDR2: KGHDR and SFDVKD.

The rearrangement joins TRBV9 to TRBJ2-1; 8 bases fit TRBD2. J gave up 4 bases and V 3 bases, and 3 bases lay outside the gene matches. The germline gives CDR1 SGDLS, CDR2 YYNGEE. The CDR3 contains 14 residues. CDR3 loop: CASSAVAGYNEQFF. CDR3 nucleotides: TGTGCCAGCAGCGCCGTAGCGGGATACAATGAGCAGTTCTTC.

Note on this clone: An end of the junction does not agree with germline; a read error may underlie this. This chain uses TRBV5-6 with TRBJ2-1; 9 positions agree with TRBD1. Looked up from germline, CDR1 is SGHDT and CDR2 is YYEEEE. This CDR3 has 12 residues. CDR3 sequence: CASSIGQGMSVF. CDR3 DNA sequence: TGTGCCAGCAGCATTGGACAGGGGATGTCGGTCTTC.

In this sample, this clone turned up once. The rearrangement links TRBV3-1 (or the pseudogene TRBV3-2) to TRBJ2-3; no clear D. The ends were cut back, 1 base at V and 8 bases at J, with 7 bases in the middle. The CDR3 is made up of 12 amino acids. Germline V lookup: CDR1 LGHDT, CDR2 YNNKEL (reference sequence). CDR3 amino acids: CASSQVASTQYF. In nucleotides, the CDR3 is TGTGCCAGCAGCCAAGTCGCTAGTACGCAGTATTTT.

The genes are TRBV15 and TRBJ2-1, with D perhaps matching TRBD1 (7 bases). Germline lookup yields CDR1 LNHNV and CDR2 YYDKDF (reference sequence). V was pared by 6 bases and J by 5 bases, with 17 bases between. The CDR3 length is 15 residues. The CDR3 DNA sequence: TGTGCCACCAGGAGACAGGGAGGTTGGGACAATGAGCAGTTCTTC. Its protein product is CATRRQGGWDNEQFF.

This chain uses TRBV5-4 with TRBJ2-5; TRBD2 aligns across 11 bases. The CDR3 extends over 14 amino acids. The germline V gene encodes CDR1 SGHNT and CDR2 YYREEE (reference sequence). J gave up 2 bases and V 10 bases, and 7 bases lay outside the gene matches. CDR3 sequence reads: CASRVAGGQETQYF. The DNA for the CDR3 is TGTGCCTCGAGGGTAGCGGGAGGGCAAGAGACCCAGTACTTC.

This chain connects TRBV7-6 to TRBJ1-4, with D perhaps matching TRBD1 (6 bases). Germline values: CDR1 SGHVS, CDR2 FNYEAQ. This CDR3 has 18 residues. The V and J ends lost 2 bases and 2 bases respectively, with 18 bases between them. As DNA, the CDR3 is TGTGCCAGCAGCTTAAGAACCCTACAGGGTTCGACTAATGAAAAACTGTTTTTT. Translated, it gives CASSLRTLQGSTNEKLFF.